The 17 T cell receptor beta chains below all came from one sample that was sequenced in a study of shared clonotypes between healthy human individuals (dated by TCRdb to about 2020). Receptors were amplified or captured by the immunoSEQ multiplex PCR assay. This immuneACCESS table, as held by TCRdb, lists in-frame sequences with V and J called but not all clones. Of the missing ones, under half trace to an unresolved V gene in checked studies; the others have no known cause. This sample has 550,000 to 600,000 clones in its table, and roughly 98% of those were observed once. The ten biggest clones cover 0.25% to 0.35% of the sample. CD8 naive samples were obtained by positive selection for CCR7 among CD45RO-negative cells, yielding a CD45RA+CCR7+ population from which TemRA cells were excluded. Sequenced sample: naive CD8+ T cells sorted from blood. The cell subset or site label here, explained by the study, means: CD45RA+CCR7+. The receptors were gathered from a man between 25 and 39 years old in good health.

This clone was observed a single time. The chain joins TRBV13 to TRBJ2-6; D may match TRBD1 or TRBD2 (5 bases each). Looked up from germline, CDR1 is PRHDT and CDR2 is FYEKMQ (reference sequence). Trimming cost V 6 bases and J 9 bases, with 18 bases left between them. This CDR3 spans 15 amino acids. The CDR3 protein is CASRRGAPGGNVLTF. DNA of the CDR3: TGTGCCAGCAGGAGAGGGGCTCCCGGAGGCAACGTCCTGACTTTC.

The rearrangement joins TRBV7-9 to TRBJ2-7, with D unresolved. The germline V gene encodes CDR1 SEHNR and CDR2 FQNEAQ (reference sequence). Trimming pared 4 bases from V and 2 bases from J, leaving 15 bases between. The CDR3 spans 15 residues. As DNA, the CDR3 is TGTGCCAGCAGCTATTCGGAGTCCGCGGCCTACGAGCAGTACTTC. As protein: CASSYSESAAYEQYF.

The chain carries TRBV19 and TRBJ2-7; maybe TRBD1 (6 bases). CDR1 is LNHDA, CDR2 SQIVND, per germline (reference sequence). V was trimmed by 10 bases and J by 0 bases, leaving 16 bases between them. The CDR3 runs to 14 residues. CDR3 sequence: CATSRTASSYEQYF. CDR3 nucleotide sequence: TGTGCCACAAGCAGGACAGCCAGCTCCTACGAGCAGTACTTC.

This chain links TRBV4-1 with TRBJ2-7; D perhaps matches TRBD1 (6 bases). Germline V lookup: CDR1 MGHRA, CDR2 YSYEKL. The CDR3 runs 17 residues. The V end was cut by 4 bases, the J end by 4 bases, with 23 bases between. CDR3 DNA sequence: TGCGCCAGCAGCCTCGAACCGGCAGGGGATAAAGGGTACGAGCAGTACTTC. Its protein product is CASSLEPAGDKGYEQYF.

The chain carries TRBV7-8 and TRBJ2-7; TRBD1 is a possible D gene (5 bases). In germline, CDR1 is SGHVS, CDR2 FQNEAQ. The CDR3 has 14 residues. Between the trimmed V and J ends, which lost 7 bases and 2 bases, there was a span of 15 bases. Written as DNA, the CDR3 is TGTGCCAGCACCCAAGCCGACAGTACCTACGAGCAGTACTTC. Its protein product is CASTQADSTYEQYF.

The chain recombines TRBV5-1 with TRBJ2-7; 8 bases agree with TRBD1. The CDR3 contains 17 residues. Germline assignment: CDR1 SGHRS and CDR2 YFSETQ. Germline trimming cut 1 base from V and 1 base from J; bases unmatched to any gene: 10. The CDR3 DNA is TGCGCCAGCAGCTTGAAGGGACAGGATTACCCATCCTACGAGCAGTACTTC. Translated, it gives CASSLKGQDYPSYEQYF.

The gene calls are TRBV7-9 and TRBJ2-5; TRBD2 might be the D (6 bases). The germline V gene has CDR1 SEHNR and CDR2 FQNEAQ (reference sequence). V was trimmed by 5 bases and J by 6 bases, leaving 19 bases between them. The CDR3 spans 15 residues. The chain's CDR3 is CASSPLGGVEKTQYF. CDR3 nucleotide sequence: TGTGCCAGCAGCCCCCTTGGAGGGGTGGAGAAGACCCAGTACTTC.

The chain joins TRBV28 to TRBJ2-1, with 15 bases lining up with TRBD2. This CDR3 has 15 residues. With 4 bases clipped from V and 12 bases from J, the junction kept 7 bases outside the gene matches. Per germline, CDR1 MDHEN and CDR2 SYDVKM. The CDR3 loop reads CASSSGLAGGVGQFF. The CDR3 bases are TGTGCCAGCAGTTCGGGACTAGCGGGAGGAGTGGGGCAGTTCTTC.

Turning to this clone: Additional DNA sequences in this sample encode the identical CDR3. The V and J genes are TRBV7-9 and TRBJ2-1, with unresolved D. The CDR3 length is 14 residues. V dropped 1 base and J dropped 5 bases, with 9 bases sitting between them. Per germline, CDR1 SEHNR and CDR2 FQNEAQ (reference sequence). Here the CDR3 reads CASSLVLSHNEQFF. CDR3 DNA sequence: TGTGCCAGCAGCTTAGTTCTCTCACACAATGAGCAGTTCTTC.

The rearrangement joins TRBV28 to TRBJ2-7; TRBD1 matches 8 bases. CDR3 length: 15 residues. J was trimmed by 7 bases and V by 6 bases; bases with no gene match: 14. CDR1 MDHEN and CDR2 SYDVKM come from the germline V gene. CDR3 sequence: CASSTDRVRFREQYF. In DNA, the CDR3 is TGTGCCAGCAGCACGGACAGGGTAAGGTTTCGTGAGCAGTACTTC.

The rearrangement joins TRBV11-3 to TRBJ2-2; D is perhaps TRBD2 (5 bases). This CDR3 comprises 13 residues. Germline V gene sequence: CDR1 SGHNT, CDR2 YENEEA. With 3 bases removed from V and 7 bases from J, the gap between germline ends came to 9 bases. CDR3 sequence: CASSFFSGGELFF. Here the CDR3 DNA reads TGTGCCAGCAGCTTTTTCAGCGGCGGGGAGCTGTTTTTT.

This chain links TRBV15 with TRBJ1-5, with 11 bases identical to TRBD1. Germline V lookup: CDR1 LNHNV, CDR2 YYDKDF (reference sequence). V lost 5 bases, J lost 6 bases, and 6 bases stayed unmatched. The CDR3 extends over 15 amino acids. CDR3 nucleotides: TGTGCCACCAGCCCGGACAGGGGGCGAGGTCAGCCCCAGCATTTT. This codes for CATSPDRGRGQPQHF.

This CDR3 is CASSEEITGELFF. CDR3 DNA: TGTGCCAGCAGCGAAGAAATAACCGGGGAGCTGTTTTTT. This rearrangement joins TRBV11-2 to TRBJ2-2; no clear D. Trimming pared 5 bases from V and 5 bases from J, leaving 9 bases between. Per the germline V gene, CDR1 is SGHAT and CDR2 is FQNNGV. CDR3 length: 13 residues.

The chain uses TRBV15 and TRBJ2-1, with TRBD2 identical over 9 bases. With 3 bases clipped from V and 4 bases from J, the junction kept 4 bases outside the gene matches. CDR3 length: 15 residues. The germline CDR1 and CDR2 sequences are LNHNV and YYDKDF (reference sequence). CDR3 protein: CATSRTSGVYNEQFF. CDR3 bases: TGTGCCACCAGCAGGACTAGCGGAGTTTACAATGAGCAGTTCTTC.

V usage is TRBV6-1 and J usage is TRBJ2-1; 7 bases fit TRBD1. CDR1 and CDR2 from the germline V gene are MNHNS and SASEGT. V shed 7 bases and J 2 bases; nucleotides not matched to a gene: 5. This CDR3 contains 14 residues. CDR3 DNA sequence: TGTGCCAGCAACTGGGACAGCACCTACAATGAGCAGTTCTTC. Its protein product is CASNWDSTYNEQFF.

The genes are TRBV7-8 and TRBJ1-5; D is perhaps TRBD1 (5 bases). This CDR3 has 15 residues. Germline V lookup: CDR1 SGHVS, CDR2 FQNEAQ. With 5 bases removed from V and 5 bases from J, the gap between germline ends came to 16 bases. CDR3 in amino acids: CASSPPGTGDQPQHF. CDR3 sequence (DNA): TGTGCCAGCAGCCCTCCGGGTACGGGGGATCAGCCCCAGCATTTT. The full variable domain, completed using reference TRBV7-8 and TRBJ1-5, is GAGVSQSPRYKVAKRGQDVALRCDPISGHVSLFWYQQALGQGPEFLTYFQNEAQLDKSGLPSDRFFAERPEGSVSTLKIQRTQQEDSAVYLCASSPPGTGDQPQHFGDGTRLSIL.

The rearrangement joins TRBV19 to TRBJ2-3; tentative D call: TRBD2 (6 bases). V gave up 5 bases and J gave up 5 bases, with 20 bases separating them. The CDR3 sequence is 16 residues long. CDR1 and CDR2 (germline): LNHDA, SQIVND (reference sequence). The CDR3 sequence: CASSDVREELLDTQYF. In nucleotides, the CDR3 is TGTGCCAGTAGTGACGTGAGGGAGGAGTTGTTAGATACGCAGTATTTT. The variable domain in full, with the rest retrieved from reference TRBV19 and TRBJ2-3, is DGGITQSPKYLFRKEGQNVTLSCEQNLNHDAMYWYRQDPGQGLRLIYYSQIVNDFQKGDIAEGYSVSREKKESFPLTVTSAQKNPTAFYLCASSDVREELLDTQYFGPGTRLTVL.